The next 28 T cell receptor beta chains were all read from a single sample in a study of cytomegalovirus exposure and HLA in healthy donors. Clones were sequenced by immunoSEQ multiplex PCR, and TCRdb holds only the in-frame ones, with some missing. The table includes 150,000 to 200,000 clones, about 81% detected once. The sample comprised PBMCs. These TCRs come from a woman aged 25 to 39 in good health and CMV-seronegative.

This chain links TRBV19 with TRBJ2-6; the D gene is possibly TRBD1 (5 bases). Looked up from germline, CDR1 is LNHDA and CDR2 is SQIVND (reference sequence). The ends were cut back, 8 bases at V and 4 bases at J, with 9 bases in the middle. The length of the CDR3 is 13 residues. The CDR3 nucleotides are TGTGCCAGTCAGGGCACGGGGGCCAACGTCCTGACTTTC. As protein: CASQGTGANVLTF.

This chain joins TRBV19 and TRBJ2-7; 8 bases match TRBD1. CDR1 is LNHDA, CDR2 SQIVND, per germline (reference sequence). Unmatched junction bases numbered 8, after V lost 4 bases and J lost 3 bases. The CDR3 covers 15 residues. The CDR3 reads CASSTLGTGLYEQYF. As DNA, the CDR3 is TGTGCCAGTAGTACCTTGGGGACAGGTCTCTACGAGCAGTACTTC. The full variable domain, with the rest looked up from reference TRBV19 and TRBJ2-7, is DGGITQSPKYLFRKEGQNVTLSCEQNLNHDAMYWYRQDPGQGLRLIYYSQIVNDFQKGDIAEGYSVSREKKESFPLTVTSAQKNPTAFYLCASSTLGTGLYEQYFGPGTRLTVT.

In nucleotides, the CDR3 is TGTGCCAGCAGCCAAGTGGGGCAACACAGGGGGAACTACGAGCAGTACTTC. It specifies CASSQVGQHRGNYEQYF. The V and J genes are TRBV14 and TRBJ2-7; TRBD1 aligns across 8 bases. This CDR3 spans 17 amino acids. V lost 1 base and J lost 3; bases outside the gene matches: 11. Germline V CDR1 and CDR2: SGHDN, FVKESK.

CDR3: CASSSRTGVLVEDEQFF. The CDR3 region has the DNA TGTGCCAGCAGCTCCAGGACAGGTGTCTTAGTGGAGGATGAGCAGTTCTTC. The J gene is TRBJ2-1, the V gene TRBV7-9; 7 nucleotides align to TRBD1. This CDR3 has 17 amino acids. Germline V lookup: CDR1 SEHNR, CDR2 FQNEAQ (reference sequence). The ends lost 4 bases at V and 8 bases at J; junction bases unmatched: 17.

V and J are TRBV7-9 and TRBJ2-1; the D is unclear. Between the trimmed V and J ends, which lost 1 base and 5 bases, there was a span of 12 bases. Germline assignment: CDR1 SEHNR and CDR2 FQNEAQ (reference sequence). The CDR3 is 15 amino acids. DNA for the CDR3: TGTGCCAGCAGCTTAGGGTCTACCGCTAACAATGAGCAGTTCTTC. This gives the protein CASSLGSTANNEQFF.

The chain joins TRBV5-1 to TRBJ2-2; a possible D gene is TRBD1 (6 bases). Germline loops: CDR1 SGHRS, CDR2 YFSETQ. V dropped 3 bases and J dropped 0 bases, with 12 bases sitting between them. The CDR3 spans 16 residues. The CDR3 protein is CASSSGRTANTGELFF. CDR3 nucleotide sequence: TGCGCCAGCAGCTCGGGCAGGACAGCGAACACCGGGGAGCTGTTTTTT.

V is TRBV28 and J is TRBJ1-1; TRBD1 matches at 7 bases. J gave up 4 bases and V 6 bases, and 11 bases lay outside the gene matches. CDR1 is MDHEN and CDR2 is SYDVKM in the germline V gene. This CDR3 spans 15 amino acids. The DNA of the CDR3 is TGTGCCAGCAGGGGGTCAGGGGGTTTAGCCACTGAAGCTTTCTTT. Its protein product is CASRGSGGLATEAFF.

The V and J genes are TRBV5-1 and TRBJ2-5; TRBD2 aligns across 7 bases. The V gene end was trimmed by 5 bases and the J gene end by 5 bases; junction bases not matched to a gene: 6. Germline CDR1 is SGHRS and CDR2 is YFSETQ. The CDR3 extends over 13 amino acids. The CDR3 region has the DNA TGCGCCAGCAGTCCCGGACTAGAGGAGACCCAGTACTTC. Protein: CASSPGLEETQYF.

This clone was seen a handful of times. This chain uses TRBV7-8 with TRBJ1-6, with 8 bases lining up with TRBD1. J was trimmed by 8 bases and V by 4 bases; bases with no gene match: 1. CDR3 length: 13 amino acids. CDR1 is SGHVS, CDR2 FQNEAQ, per germline. CDR3 bases: TGTGCCAGCAGCTCACAGGGGGATTCACCCCTCCACTTT. Translated, it gives CASSSQGDSPLHF.

The genes are TRBV2 and TRBJ1-2, with 7 positions matching TRBD1. V gave up 6 bases and J gave up 8 bases; unmatched junction bases: 9. The CDR3 spans 13 residues. Per the germline V gene, CDR1 is SNHLY and CDR2 is FYNNEI. The CDR3 region has the DNA TGTGCCAGCAGCGCCGCCGGGACAGCGGGCTACACCTTC. It is translated as CASSAAGTAGYTF.

This sequence joins TRBV7-7 and TRBJ2-5; TRBD2 might be the D (6 bases). This CDR3 spans 13 amino acids. Trimming took 5 bases from V and 1 from J, leaving 8 bases between them. The germline V gene has CDR1 SSHAT and CDR2 FNYEAQ (reference sequence). The CDR3 DNA reads TGTGCCAGCAGCGAGGGACTCCAAGAGACCCAGTACTTC. It specifies CASSEGLQETQYF.

The genes are TRBV29-1 and TRBJ1-4, with D perhaps TRBD1 (5 bases). V was cut by 6 bases and J by 6 bases, with 20 bases left in between. The germline CDR1 and CDR2 sequences are SQVTM and ANQGSEA. The CDR3 has 15 amino acids. In DNA, the CDR3 is TGCAGCGTGAGGCGGGACGGAGGCGGTTATGAAAAACTGTTTTTT. This translates into CSVRRDGGGYEKLFF.

J is TRBJ1-3 and V is TRBV4-1; possible D gene TRBD1, 5 bases. The CDR3 consists of 15 residues. Germline loops: CDR1 MGHRA, CDR2 YSYEKL. V lost 4 bases and J 0 bases, leaving 10 bases between the germline ends. The CDR3 DNA reads as TGCGCCAGCAGCCCAGGGTCCTACTCTGGAAACACCATATATTTT. Translated, it gives CASSPGSYSGNTIYF.

This clone is a singleton in its sample. The chain uses TRBV28 and TRBJ1-2; tentatively, D is TRBD1 (5 bases). Trimming removed 4 bases at V and 4 bases at J, with 22 bases between. Germline lookup yields CDR1 MDHEN and CDR2 SYDVKM. The CDR3 has 17 amino acids. Here the CDR3 DNA reads TGTGCCAGCAGTTCACCCTCCCCCGCGACAGCCTCCTATGGCTACACCTTC. Translation: CASSSPSPATASYGYTF.

In this sample, this clone turned up once. The V gene is TRBV4-1, the J gene TRBJ2-7; D remains ambiguous. This CDR3 contains 14 residues. V dropped 1 base and J dropped 5 bases, with 12 bases sitting between them. CDR1 is MGHRA, CDR2 YSYEKL, per germline. CDR3 region: CASSQAQAVNEQYF. CDR3 bases: TGCGCCAGCAGCCAAGCCCAGGCTGTCAACGAGCAGTACTTC.

The V gene is TRBV7-8, the J gene TRBJ1-5; D might be TRBD1 (5 bases). With 1 base removed from V and 3 bases from J, the gap between germline ends came to 10 bases. The CDR3 loop spans 15 amino acids. Looked up from germline, CDR1 is SGHVS and CDR2 is FQNEAQ. This chain's CDR3 is CASSLVRVANQPQHF. The CDR3 nucleotides read TGTGCCAGCAGCTTAGTCAGGGTCGCCAATCAGCCCCAGCATTTT.

The rearrangement uses TRBV6-1 and TRBJ1-1; TRBD1 is a possible D gene (6 bases). The germline gives CDR1 MNHNS, CDR2 SASEGT. This CDR3 contains 17 residues. V was trimmed by 2 bases and J by 1 base, leaving 17 bases between them. The CDR3 sequence: CASSETWFGGANTEAFF. DNA of the CDR3: TGTGCCAGCAGTGAAACCTGGTTCGGGGGGGCGAACACTGAAGCTTTCTTT.

This clone has just one count. The J gene is TRBJ2-7, the V gene TRBV5-1; 7 positions match TRBD2. There are 13 residues in the CDR3. Germline V gene lookup returns CDR1 SGHRS and CDR2 YFSETQ. Trimming cost V 4 bases and J 2 bases; bases outside gene matches: 3. CDR3 bases: TGCGCCAGCAGCCGGCTAGCGGCCTACGAGCAGTACTTC. Protein product: CASSRLAAYEQYF.

V is TRBV11-2 and J is TRBJ2-7; D may be TRBD1 (5 bases). Germline CDR1 reads SGHAT; CDR2 reads FQNNGV. CDR3 length: 11 residues. V lost 1 base and J 12 bases, leaving 10 bases between the germline ends. The CDR3 reads CASSLGRGGYF. DNA for the CDR3: TGTGCCAGCAGCTTAGGTAGGGGTGGGTACTTC.

The chain has TRBV6-6 and TRBJ2-2; perhaps TRBD2 as D (5 bases). This CDR3 comprises 14 residues. Per the germline V gene, CDR1 is MNHNY and CDR2 is SVGAGI (reference sequence). The ends were cut back, 6 bases at V and 0 bases at J, with 8 bases in the middle. In DNA form, the CDR3 reads TGTGCCAGCAGACCCGGGACGAACACCGGGGAGCTGTTTTTT. It codes for CASRPGTNTGELFF.

This clone was counted a single time. This chain connects TRBV7-3 to TRBJ1-1; tentatively, D is TRBD1 (6 bases). CDR3 length: 13 amino acids. Per germline, CDR1 SGHTA and CDR2 FQGTGA. V was cut by 4 bases and J by 1 base, with 7 bases left in between. The CDR3 spells CASSSGANTEAFF. The CDR3 nucleotides read TGTGCCAGCAGCTCAGGGGCGAACACTGAAGCTTTCTTT.

The CDR3 region is CASSLDPGRGRVGELFF. CDR3 sequence (DNA): TGTGCCAGCAGCTTAGACCCGGGCAGGGGGCGAGTCGGGGAGCTGTTTTTT. The genes are TRBV11-2 and TRBJ2-2; 8 nucleotides agree with TRBD1. Germline loops: CDR1 SGHAT, CDR2 FQNNGV. V was pared by 0 bases and J by 7 bases, with 10 bases of the junction left unmatched. There are 17 residues in the CDR3.

The chain has TRBV7-9 and TRBJ1-2, with TRBD1 matching over 7 bases. This CDR3 region has 16 residues. Unmatched junction bases numbered 12, after V lost 5 bases and J lost 3 bases. Per the germline V gene, CDR1 is SEHNR and CDR2 is FQNEAQ (reference sequence). The CDR3 here is CASSPWDSPFYYGYTF. Here the CDR3 DNA reads TGTGCCAGCAGCCCCTGGGACAGCCCGTTCTACTATGGCTACACCTTC.

The chain carries TRBV7-9 and TRBJ2-5, with 10 bases lining up with TRBD1. Germline CDR1 and CDR2: SEHNR and FQNEAQ (reference sequence). J gave up 6 bases and V 5 bases, and 6 bases lay outside the gene matches. The CDR3 has 14 amino acids. CDR3 DNA: TGTGCCAGCAGCGGGCGGACAGGGGGGCAGACCCAGTACTTC. Amino acid sequence: CASSGRTGGQTQYF.

The chain combines TRBV7-6 with TRBJ1-5, with a weak D call TRBD1 (6 bases). The germline V gene encodes CDR1 SGHVS and CDR2 FNYEAQ. Between the trimmed V and J ends, which lost 1 base and 6 bases, there was a span of 13 bases. This CDR3 spans 15 amino acids. Here the CDR3 DNA reads TGTGCCAGCAGCTTAGAAGGGGGGGGCGTTCAGCCCCAGCATTTT. Amino acids: CASSLEGGGVQPQHF.

The chain couples TRBV6-5 to TRBJ2-7, with D perhaps matching TRBD1 (5 bases). The CDR3 loop spans 16 amino acids. Trimming removed 2 bases from V and 3 bases from J, with 17 bases in between. The germline CDR1 and CDR2 sequences are MNHEY and SVGAGI. This chain's CDR3 is CASSYDSPSHSYEQYF. The CDR3 nucleotides are TGTGCCAGCAGTTACGACAGTCCTTCTCATAGCTACGAGCAGTACTTC.

The chain employs TRBV6-4 and TRBJ2-3; TRBD2 matches at 8 bases. Germline CDR1 and CDR2: MRHNA and SNTAGT. The CDR3 spans 16 residues. V lost 0 bases and J lost 5; bases outside the gene matches: 7. The CDR3 here is CASSDSGGEPGDTQYF. For the CDR3, the DNA is TGTGCCAGCAGTGACTCCGGGGGGGAGCCAGGAGATACGCAGTATTTT.

The V gene is TRBV15, the J gene TRBJ2-1; maybe TRBD1 (7 bases). V lost 2 bases and J lost 4, with 18 bases in between. The CDR3 spans 17 residues. CDR1 is LNHNV and CDR2 is YYDKDF in the germline V gene (reference sequence). The CDR3 is CATSRPPGGQRYNEQFF. The CDR3 DNA follows: TGTGCCACCAGCAGACCCCCCGGGGGACAGAGATACAATGAGCAGTTCTTC.